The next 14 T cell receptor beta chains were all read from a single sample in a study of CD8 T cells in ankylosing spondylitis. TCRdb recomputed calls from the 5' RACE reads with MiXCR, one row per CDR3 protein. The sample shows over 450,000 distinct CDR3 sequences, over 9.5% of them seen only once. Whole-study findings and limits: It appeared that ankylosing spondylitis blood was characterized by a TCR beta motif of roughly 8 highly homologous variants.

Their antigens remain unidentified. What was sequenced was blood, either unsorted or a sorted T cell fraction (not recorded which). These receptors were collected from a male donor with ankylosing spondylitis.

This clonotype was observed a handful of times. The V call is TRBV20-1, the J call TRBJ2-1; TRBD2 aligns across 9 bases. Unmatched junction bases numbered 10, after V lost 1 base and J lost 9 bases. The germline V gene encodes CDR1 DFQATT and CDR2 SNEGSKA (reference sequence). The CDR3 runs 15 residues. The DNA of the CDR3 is TGCAGTGCTAGAGCGCTAGCGGGGACCGGCGGTGAGCAGTTCTTC. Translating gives CSARALAGTGGEQFF.

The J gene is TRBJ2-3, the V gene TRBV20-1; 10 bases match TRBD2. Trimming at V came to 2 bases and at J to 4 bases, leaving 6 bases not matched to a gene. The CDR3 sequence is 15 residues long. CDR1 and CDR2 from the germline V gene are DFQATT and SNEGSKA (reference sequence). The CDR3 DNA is TGCAGTGCTAGAAATAGCGGGAGGTTCGCAGATACGCAGTATTTT. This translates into CSARNSGRFADTQYF.

DNA for the CDR3: TGTGCCAGCAGTTCCGGGGGACTAGCGGGATCCACAGATACGCAGTATTTT. This translates into CASSSGGLAGSTDTQYF. The rearrangement links TRBV12-3 or TRBV12-4 to TRBJ2-3; TRBD2 matches 13 bases. The length of the CDR3 is 17 residues. The V and J ends lost 4 bases and 2 bases, in that order; junction bases with no gene match: 6.

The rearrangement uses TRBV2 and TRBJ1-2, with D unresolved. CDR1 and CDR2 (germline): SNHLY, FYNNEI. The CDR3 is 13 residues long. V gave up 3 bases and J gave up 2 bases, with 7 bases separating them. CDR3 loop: CASSDSPNYGYTF. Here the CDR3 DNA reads TGTGCCAGCAGTGATAGCCCGAACTATGGCTACACCTTC.

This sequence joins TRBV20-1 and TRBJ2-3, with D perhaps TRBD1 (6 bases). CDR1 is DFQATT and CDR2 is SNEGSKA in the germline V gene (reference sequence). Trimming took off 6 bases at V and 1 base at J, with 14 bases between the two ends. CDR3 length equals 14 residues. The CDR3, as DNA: TGCAGTGCCATAGGACAGCTCCGCACAGATACGCAGTATTTT. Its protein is CSAIGQLRTDTQYF.

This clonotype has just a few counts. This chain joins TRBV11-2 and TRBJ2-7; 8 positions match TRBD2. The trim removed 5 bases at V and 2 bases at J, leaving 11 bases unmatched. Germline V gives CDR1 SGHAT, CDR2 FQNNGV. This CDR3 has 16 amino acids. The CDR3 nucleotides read TGTGCCAGCAGCCTTGAGGTGGTAGCGGGACCCTACGAGCAGTACTTC. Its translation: CASSLEVVAGPYEQYF. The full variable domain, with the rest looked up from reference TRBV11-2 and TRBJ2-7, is EAGVAQSPRYKIIEKRQSVAFWCNPISGHATLYWYQQILGQGPKLLIQFQNNGVVDDSQLPKDRFSAERLKGVDSTLKIQPAKLEDSAVYLCASSLEVVAGPYEQYFGPGTRLTVT.

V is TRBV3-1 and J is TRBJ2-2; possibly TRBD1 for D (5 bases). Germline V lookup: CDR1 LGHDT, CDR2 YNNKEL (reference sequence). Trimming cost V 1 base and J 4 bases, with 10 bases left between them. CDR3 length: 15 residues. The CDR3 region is CASSQVWTSTGELFF. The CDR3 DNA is TGTGCCAGCAGCCAAGTCTGGACATCCACCGGGGAGCTGTTTTTT.

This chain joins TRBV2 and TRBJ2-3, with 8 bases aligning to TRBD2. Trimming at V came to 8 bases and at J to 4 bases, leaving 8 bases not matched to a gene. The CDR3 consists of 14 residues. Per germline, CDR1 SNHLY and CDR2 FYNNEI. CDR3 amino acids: CASGLSGTSDTQYF. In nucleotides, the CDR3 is TGTGCCAGCGGTCTTAGCGGGACGTCAGATACGCAGTATTTT.

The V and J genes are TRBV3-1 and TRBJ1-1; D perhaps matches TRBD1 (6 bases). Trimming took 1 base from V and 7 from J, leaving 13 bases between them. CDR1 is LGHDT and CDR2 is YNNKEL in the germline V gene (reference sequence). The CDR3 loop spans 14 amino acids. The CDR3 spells CASSQGRGLGEAFF. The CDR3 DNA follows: TGTGCCAGCAGCCAAGGTCGGGGGCTGGGTGAAGCTTTCTTT.

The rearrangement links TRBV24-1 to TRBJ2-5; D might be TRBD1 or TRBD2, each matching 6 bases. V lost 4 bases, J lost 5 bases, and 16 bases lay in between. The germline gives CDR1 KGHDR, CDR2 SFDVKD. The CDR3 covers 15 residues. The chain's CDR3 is CATSDSTGSGETQYF. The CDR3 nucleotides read TGTGCCACCAGTGACTCCACAGGGAGCGGGGAGACCCAGTACTTC.

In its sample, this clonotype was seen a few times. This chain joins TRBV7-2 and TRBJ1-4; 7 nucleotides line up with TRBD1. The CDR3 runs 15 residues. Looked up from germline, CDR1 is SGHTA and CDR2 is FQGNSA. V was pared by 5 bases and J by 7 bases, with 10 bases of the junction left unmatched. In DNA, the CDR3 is TGTGCCAGCAGCGGAAACAGGGGCGTTCGTGAAAAACTGTTTTTT. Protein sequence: CASSGNRGVREKLFF.

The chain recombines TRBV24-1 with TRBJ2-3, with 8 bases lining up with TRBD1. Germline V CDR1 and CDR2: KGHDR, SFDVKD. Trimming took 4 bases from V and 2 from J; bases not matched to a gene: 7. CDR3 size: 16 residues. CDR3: CATSDSPGQDTDTQYF. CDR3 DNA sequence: TGTGCCACCAGTGACTCACCGGGACAGGACACAGATACGCAGTATTTT.

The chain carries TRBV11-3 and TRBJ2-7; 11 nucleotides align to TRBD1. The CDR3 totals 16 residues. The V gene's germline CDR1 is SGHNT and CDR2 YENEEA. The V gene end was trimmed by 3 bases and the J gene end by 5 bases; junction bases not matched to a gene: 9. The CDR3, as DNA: TGTGCCAGCAGCTTGGGACAGGGGGAACCCCGAGACGAGCAGTACGTC. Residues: CASSLGQGEPRDEQYV.

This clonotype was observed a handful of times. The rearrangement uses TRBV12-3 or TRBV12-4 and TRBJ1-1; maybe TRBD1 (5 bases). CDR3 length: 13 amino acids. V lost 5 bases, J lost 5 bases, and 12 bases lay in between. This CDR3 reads CASSPIGVTEAFF. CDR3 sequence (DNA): TGTGCCAGCAGTCCCATAGGGGTAACTGAAGCTTTCTTT.